Listed here are 17 T cell receptor beta chains from one sample, sequenced in a study of CD8 T cells in Susac syndrome. Reverse transcription used about 0.5 to 1 ug RNA and random hexamers. TCRdb called the immunoSEQ multiplex PCR reads again in MiXCR, with one record for every CDR3 protein. Seen here are about 170,000 distinct CDR3 sequences, approximately 93% observed once, and the top ten hold more than 0.08%. Sequences were obtained from CD4+ T cells from PBMCs. The receptors were gathered from a human donor with multiple sclerosis.

The rearrangement uses TRBV12-3 or TRBV12-4 and TRBJ1-5; D gene unclear. Trimming removed 10 bases from V and 3 bases from J, with 13 bases in between. The CDR3 extends over 13 amino acids. In DNA form, the CDR3 reads TGTGCCATCGGGGTGGGGAACAATCAGCCCCAGCATTTT. Translated: CAIGVGNNQPQHF.

This rearrangement joins TRBV27 to TRBJ2-2; D is possibly TRBD1 (5 bases). Trimming left V 6 bases short and J 1 base short, with 12 bases between. This CDR3 has 15 residues. Germline V lookup: CDR1 MNHEY, CDR2 SMNVEV (reference sequence). The CDR3 loop is CASSPTDRNTGELFF. In DNA, the CDR3 is TGTGCCAGCAGCCCTACCGACAGGAACACCGGGGAGCTGTTTTTT.

The V and J genes are TRBV9 and TRBJ2-7; 12 nucleotides agree with TRBD1. The CDR3 runs 14 residues. V lost 4 bases and J lost 10; bases outside the gene matches: 9. CDR1 is SGDLS, CDR2 YYNGEE, per germline. CDR3 bases: TGTGCCAGCAGCCCAGGGGACAGGGGGCTATCTCAGTACTTC. It encodes CASSPGDRGLSQYF. Complete variable domain (other parts from reference TRBV9 and TRBJ2-7): DSGVTQTPKHLITATGQRVTLRCSPRSGDLSVYWYQQSLDQGLQFLIQYYNGEERAKGNILERFSAQQFPDLHSELNLSSLELGDSALYFCASSPGDRGLSQYFGPGTRLTVT.

The chain employs TRBV11-2 and TRBJ2-1; 10 nucleotides line up with TRBD2. Losses at the gene ends were 5 bases for V and 5 bases for J; bases not matched to a gene: 6. Per the germline V gene, CDR1 is SGHAT and CDR2 is FQNNGV. This CDR3 spans 15 amino acids. CDR3 in amino acids: CASSLASGRNNEQFF. The CDR3 coding sequence is TGTGCCAGCAGCCTTGCTAGCGGGAGAAACAATGAGCAGTTCTTC.

The chain has TRBV4-2 and TRBJ2-7; 11 positions match TRBD1. J lost 6 bases, V lost 3 bases, and 10 bases had no gene match. The CDR3 consists of 16 residues. Germline values: CDR1 LGHNA, CDR2 YNFKEQ. DNA of the CDR3: TGTGCCAGCAGCCACCCCGGACAGGGGGCAGGATTCGAGCAGTACTTC. This gives the protein CASSHPGQGAGFEQYF.

The V call is TRBV12-3 or TRBV12-4, the J call TRBJ2-3, with D unclear. The ends were cut back, 5 bases at V and 2 bases at J, with 17 bases in the middle. The CDR3 sequence is 16 residues long. Written as DNA, the CDR3 is TGTGCCAGCAGTAACGCCCACATTAAATACACAGATACGCAGTATTTT. Its protein product is CASSNAHIKYTDTQYF.

CDR3 coding DNA: TGTGCCAGCCTTAGACAGGGGGCTCGGGAGCAGTACTTC. It is translated as CASLRQGAREQYF. The chain recombines TRBV28 with TRBJ2-7, with 10 bases lining up with TRBD1. This CDR3 is 13 amino acids long. From germline, CDR1 is MDHEN and CDR2 SYDVKM. With 8 bases clipped from V and 7 bases from J, the junction kept 8 bases outside the gene matches.

The chain joins TRBV30 to TRBJ2-2; D is undetermined. This CDR3 is 12 amino acids long. Germline V gene data show CDR1 as GTSNPN and CDR2 as SVGIG (reference sequence). V gave up 4 bases and J gave up 3 bases, with 6 bases separating them. Here the CDR3 DNA reads TGTGCCTGGAACGTGTACACCGGGGAGCTGTTTTTT. Residues: CAWNVYTGELFF.

The chain has TRBV20-1 and TRBJ2-1; the match to TRBD2 covers 13 bases. Germline V CDR1 and CDR2: DFQATT, SNEGSKA (reference sequence). With V trimmed by 5 bases and J by 6 bases, 4 bases remained unmatched. This CDR3 has 14 amino acids. The CDR3: CSAATSGRGNEQFF. The CDR3 DNA sequence: TGCAGTGCTGCTACTAGCGGGAGGGGCAATGAGCAGTTCTTC.

The chain has TRBV7-2 and TRBJ1-1, with D uncertain. The CDR3 covers 13 residues. Germline loops: CDR1 SGHTA, CDR2 FQGNSA. V was cut by 0 bases and J by 6 bases, with 8 bases left in between. DNA of the CDR3: TGTGCCAGCAGCTTAGCGTATTCGGCTGAAGCTTTCTTT. Protein product: CASSLAYSAEAFF. Full variable domain (outside the CDR3, taken from reference TRBV7-2 and TRBJ1-1): GAGVSQSPSNKVTEKGKDVELRCDPISGHTALYWYRQSLGQGLEFLIYFQGNSAPDKSGLPSDRFSAERTGGSVSTLTIQRTQQEDSAVYLCASSLAYSAEAFFGQGTRLTVV.

This rearrangement joins TRBV27 to TRBJ2-3, with D uncertain. CDR1 and CDR2 from the germline V gene are MNHEY and SMNVEV (reference sequence). The CDR3 consists of 13 residues. V lost 6 bases and J lost 3, with 10 bases in between. In nucleotides, the CDR3 is TGTGCCAGCAGGGACCGTATGACAGATACGCAGTATTTT. Protein sequence: CASRDRMTDTQYF.

The gene calls are TRBV9 and TRBJ2-4; unclear D gene. CDR3 length: 15 amino acids. The V gene lost 0 bases and the J gene lost 2 bases, with 9 bases spanning the gap. In germline, CDR1 is SGDLS, CDR2 YYNGEE. The CDR3 reads CASSVGVGPKNIQYF. The CDR3 region has the DNA TGTGCCAGCAGCGTAGGGGTAGGTCCCAAAAACATTCAGTACTTC.

The gene calls are TRBV4-3 and TRBJ1-1, with TRBD1 identical over 7 bases. This CDR3 comprises 15 residues. V dropped 1 base and J dropped 4; count of bases not matched to a gene: 6. Germline loops: CDR1 LGHNA, CDR2 YSLEER. DNA of the CDR3: TGCGCCAGCAGCCAAGGGGGAAGGGGGCTCACTGAAGCTTTCTTT. Residues: CASSQGGRGLTEAFF.

The chain uses TRBV11-1 and TRBJ2-7; D call uncertain. V lost 3 bases and J 1 base, leaving 10 bases between the germline ends. CDR3 length equals 14 residues. The V gene's germline CDR1 is SGHAT and CDR2 FQDESV (reference sequence). CDR3 in amino acids: CASSFTDVSYEQYF. Written as DNA, the CDR3 is TGTGCCAGCAGCTTCACCGACGTTTCCTACGAGCAGTACTTC.

CDR3 protein: CASSPEGQPKVVELFF. CDR3 sequence (DNA): TGTGCCAGCAGCCCTGAGGGACAGCCGAAAGTCGTGGAGCTGTTTTTT. The chain has TRBV9 and TRBJ2-2; 7 bases fit TRBD1. Germline values: CDR1 SGDLS, CDR2 YYNGEE. The CDR3 totals 16 residues. Trimming removed 4 bases from V and 10 bases from J; junction bases left unmatched: 16.

The J gene is TRBJ2-5, the V gene TRBV5-1; D gene unclear. The CDR3 runs to 13 residues. Germline CDR1 SGHRS, CDR2 YFSETQ. Trimming removed 0 bases from V and 5 bases from J, with 8 bases in between. The CDR3 DNA reads as TGCGCCAGCAGCTTGGAAGACTTGGAGACCCAGTACTTC. Translated, it gives CASSLEDLETQYF.

The V call is TRBV20-1, the J call TRBJ2-1, with D tentatively TRBD1 (6 bases). Germline V gives CDR1 DFQATT, CDR2 SNEGSKA (reference sequence). V was shortened by 5 bases and J by 7 bases, with 18 bases between the two germline ends. The CDR3 runs 14 residues. DNA of the CDR3: TGCAGTGCTGGCGGCCGAGGGACAACGAATGAGCAGTTCTTC. This sequence encodes CSAGGRGTTNEQFF.